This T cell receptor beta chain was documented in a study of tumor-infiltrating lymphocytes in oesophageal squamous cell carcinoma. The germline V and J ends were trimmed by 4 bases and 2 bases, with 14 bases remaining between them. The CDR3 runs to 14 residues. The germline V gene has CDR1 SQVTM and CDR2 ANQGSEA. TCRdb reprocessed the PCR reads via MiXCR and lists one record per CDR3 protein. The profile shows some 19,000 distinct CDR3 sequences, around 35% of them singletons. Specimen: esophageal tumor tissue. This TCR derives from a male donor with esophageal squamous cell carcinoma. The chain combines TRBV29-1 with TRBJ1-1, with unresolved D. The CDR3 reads CSVVQAWSNTEAFF. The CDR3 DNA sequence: TGCAGCGTTGTGCAGGCTTGGAGTAACACTGAAGCTTTCTTT.